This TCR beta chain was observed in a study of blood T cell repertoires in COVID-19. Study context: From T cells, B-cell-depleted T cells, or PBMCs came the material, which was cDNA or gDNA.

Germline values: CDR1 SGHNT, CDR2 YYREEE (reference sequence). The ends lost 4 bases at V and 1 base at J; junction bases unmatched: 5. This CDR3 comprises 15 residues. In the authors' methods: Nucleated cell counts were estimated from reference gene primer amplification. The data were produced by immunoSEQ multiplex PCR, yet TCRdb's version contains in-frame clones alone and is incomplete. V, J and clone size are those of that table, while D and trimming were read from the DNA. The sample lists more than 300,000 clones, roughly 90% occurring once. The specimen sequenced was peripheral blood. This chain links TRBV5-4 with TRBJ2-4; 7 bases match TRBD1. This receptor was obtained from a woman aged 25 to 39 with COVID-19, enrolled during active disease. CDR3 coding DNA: TGTGCCAGCAGCCTCAGGGGGTCGGCCAAAAACATTCAGTACTTC. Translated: CASSLRGSAKNIQYF.